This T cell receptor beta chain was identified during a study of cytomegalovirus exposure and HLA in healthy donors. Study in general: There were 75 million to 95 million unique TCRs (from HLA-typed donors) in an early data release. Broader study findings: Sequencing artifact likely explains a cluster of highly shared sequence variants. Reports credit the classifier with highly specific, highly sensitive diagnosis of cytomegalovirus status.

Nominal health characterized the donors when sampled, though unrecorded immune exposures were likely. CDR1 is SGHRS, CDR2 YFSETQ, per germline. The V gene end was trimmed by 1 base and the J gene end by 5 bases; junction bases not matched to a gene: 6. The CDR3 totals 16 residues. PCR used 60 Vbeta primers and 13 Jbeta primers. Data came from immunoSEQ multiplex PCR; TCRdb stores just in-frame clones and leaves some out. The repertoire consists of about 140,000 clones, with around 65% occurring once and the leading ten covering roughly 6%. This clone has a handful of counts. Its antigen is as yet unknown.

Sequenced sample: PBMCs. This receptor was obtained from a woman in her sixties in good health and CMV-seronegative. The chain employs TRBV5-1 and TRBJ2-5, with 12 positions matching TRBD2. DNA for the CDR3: TGCGCCAGCAGCTTGAATCCTAGCGGGGGGGCTGAGACCCAGTACTTC. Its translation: CASSLNPSGGAETQYF.